The rows below give T cell receptor beta chains drawn from one sample of a study of control samples from healthy donors and cancer patients. Generated by immunoSEQ multiplex PCR, the TCRdb table keeps only in-frame clones and is missing some. The sample has over 150,000 clones, 90% to 95% seen once. Sequencing input: blood. Source of these receptors: a man aged 18-30 years in good health. CDR3s include the opening cysteine and the closing phenylalanine or tryptophan. The D gene is left open where the match is weak. Where a row states a size, it is once, few, many or the class of an expanded clone; other rows omit it.

TRBV27	TRBD1	.	TRBJ2-1	TGTGCCGGCAGTTTCTACGCATCGGGACAGGCGTCCTACAATGAGCAGTTCTTC	CAGSFYASGQASYNEQFF
TRBV7-2	.	.	TRBJ1-3	TGTGCCAGCAGCATTACCCGGGCAAACACCATATATTTT	CASSITRANTIYF
TRBV6-5	.	.	TRBJ1-3	TGTGCCACCAGGTTGGTCCCGGTAAACACCATATATTTT	CATRLVPVNTIYF
TRBV25-1	TRBD1	once	TRBJ1-4	TGTGCCAGCAGTGAATATACAGGGGGCGCAACTAATGAAAAACTGTTTTTT	CASSEYTGGATNEKLFF
TRBV27	.	.	TRBJ2-5	TGTGCCAGCAGTTTTGACAGGCGGGAGACCCAGTACTTC	CASSFDRRETQYF
TRBV5-1	TRBD1	.	TRBJ2-1	TGCGCCAGCAGCTCGGTTCCCACCGGGACAGGGGGCATAGGGAATGAGCAGTTCTTC	CASSSVPTGTGGIGNEQFF
TRBV6-5	.	.	TRBJ1-6	TGTGCCAGCAGGTTGGAGGTTAATTCACCCCTCCACTTT	CASRLEVNSPLHF
TRBV7-2	.	.	TRBJ2-4	TGTGCCAGCAGCTTAGCGCGAACCCAGGGAAAAAACATTCAGTACTTC	CASSLARTQGKNIQYF
TRBV5-1	TRBD1	.	TRBJ1-1	TGCGCCAGCAGCTCCTTGGACAGGTTGAACACTGAAGCTTTCTTT	CASSSLDRLNTEAFF
TRBV20-1	.	once	TRBJ1-2	TGCAGTGCTTCCGTCGGGACGGCTTTCACCTTC	CSASVGTAFTF
TRBV11-2	.	.	TRBJ1-1	TGTGCCAGCAGCTTAGGAGCCCCCGGGGTTGAAGCTTTCTTT	CASSLGAPGVEAFF
TRBV6-5	.	.	TRBJ2-7	TGTGCCACCATCATTGGGTACGAGCAGTACTTC	CATIIGYEQYF
TRBV25-1	.	.	TRBJ2-2	TGTGCCAGCAGTGAATATAGGGGGTCAGGCAGACTAGAGGAGCTGTTTTTT	CASSEYRGSGRLEELFF
TRBV3-1/TRBV3-2	TRBD2	.	TRBJ2-3	TGTGCCAGCAGCCCCGATGGCGGGGGGATTAACACAGATACGCAGTATTTT	CASSPDGGGINTDTQYF
TRBV18	TRBD2	.	TRBJ2-7	TGTGCCAGCTCTCCCGGACTAGCGGGGTCGGGAGGGCAGTACTTC	CASSPGLAGSGGQYF
TRBV19	.	.	TRBJ2-3	TGTGCCAGTAGACAAGGGGGTGTGGAAAATACGCAGTATTTT	CASRQGGVENTQYF
TRBV5-5	TRBD2	.	TRBJ2-1	TGTGCCAGCAGCTTACTAGCGGGGCTATCCTACAATGAGCAGTTCTTC	CASSLLAGLSYNEQFF
TRBV30	.	.	TRBJ1-4	TGTGCCTGGAGGGACGGCCTTAATGAAAAACTGTTTTTT	CAWRDGLNEKLFF
TRBV12-5	TRBD2	.	TRBJ2-3	TGTGCTAGTGGCAGTAGCGGGGCAGATACGCAGTATTTT	CASGSSGADTQYF
TRBV27	.	.	TRBJ1-6	TGTGCCAGCAGTTTACACAGGGACTCACCCCTCCACTTT	CASSLHRDSPLHF